The clone carrying this T cell receptor beta chain came up many times. Its antigen is not known. Trimming left V 3 bases short and J 1 base short, with 18 bases between. Germline CDR1 is SGHRS and CDR2 is YFSETQ. The CDR3 sequence is 17 residues long. Combining a sample-barcoded 5' primer with a J-beta primer mix, a second PCR ran for about 7 to 11 cycles. Using its own MiXCR run on the 5' RACE reads, TCRdb lists one record per CDR3 protein. The sample has just under 900,000 distinct CDR3 sequences, 25% to 35% seen once. The data originate from a study of blood T cells in healthy people across ages. Overall study: For every two T cells, template switching captured about one barcoded beta molecule. Study-wide results and limits: It was held that diversity estimates obtained from one million T cells represented underestimates.

The material sequenced was blood. The chain has TRBV5-1 and TRBJ2-3, with D perhaps TRBD1 (6 bases). This clonotype was sampled from a woman over 75 in good health. The CDR3 sequence: CASSSLGIRGGTDTQYF. The CDR3 coding sequence is TGCGCCAGCAGCTCCCTTGGTATCAGGGGTGGCACAGATACGCAGTATTTT.